Shown below are 8 T cell receptor beta chains from a single sample sequenced in a study of graft-versus-host responses after intestinal transplantation. Using immunoSEQ multiplex PCR, the repertoire was profiled, and TCRdb retains in-frame clones only, with some absent. The top ten clones hold 1.4% of a sample with 95,000 to 100,000 clones, 86% of them seen once. The specimen comprised PBMCs, sampled 255 days after intestinal transplant. The source is a human patient who received an intestinal transplant, so some T cells may come from the graft donor.

The V and J genes are TRBV28 and TRBJ2-7; D not certain. Germline V lookup: CDR1 MDHEN, CDR2 SYDVKM. The V end was cut by 5 bases, the J end by 4 bases, with 15 bases between. This CDR3 comprises 14 residues. CDR3 nucleotide sequence: TGTGCCAGCAGTCTCTCGTGGGTCCAATACGAGCAGTACTTC. Protein sequence: CASSLSWVQYEQYF.

The rearrangement joins TRBV5-8 to TRBJ2-7; 9 nucleotides agree with TRBD1. This CDR3 is 15 amino acids long. CDR1 is SGHTS, CDR2 YDEGEE, per germline. The V segment lost 6 bases and the J segment 7 bases; nucleotides outside the gene matches: 14. The chain's CDR3 is CASTWGQGPRFEQYF. CDR3 DNA: TGTGCCAGCACGTGGGGACAGGGACCCCGCTTTGAGCAGTACTTC.

The genes are TRBV28 and TRBJ1-2; maybe TRBD1 (5 bases). Trimming removed 1 base at V and 7 bases at J, with 10 bases between. The CDR3 is 13 residues long. Per germline, CDR1 MDHEN and CDR2 SYDVKM. Here the CDR3 DNA reads TGTGCCAGCAGTTTATTGGGGGGTTCTGGCTACACCTTC. Protein: CASSLLGGSGYTF.

CDR3 region: CATSRNRGQGANVLTF. For the CDR3, the DNA is TGTGCCACCAGCCGAAACAGGGGGCAGGGGGCCAACGTCCTGACTTTC. The gene calls are TRBV15 and TRBJ2-6, with TRBD1 identical over 9 bases. CDR1 and CDR2 (germline): LNHNV, YYDKDF (reference sequence). V lost 5 bases to trimming and J lost 4 bases; unmatched junction nucleotides: 6. This CDR3 has 16 residues.

This clone was detected only once. The rearrangement uses TRBV19 and TRBJ2-7; 8 bases map to TRBD1. Germline V CDR1 and CDR2: LNHDA, SQIVND (reference sequence). This CDR3 comprises 17 residues. V was pared by 4 bases and J by 0 bases, with 11 bases of the junction left unmatched. In DNA form, the CDR3 reads TGTGCCAGTAGTAGCGGGACAGGTAGGACCCTCTCCTACGAGCAGTACTTC. Its translation: CASSSGTGRTLSYEQYF.

This clone was recorded only once. The chain carries TRBV12-5 and TRBJ2-2; D may be TRBD1 (6 bases). CDR1 LGHNT and CDR2 FRNRAP come from the germline V gene. This CDR3 spans 14 amino acids. V gave up 3 bases and J gave up 8 bases, with 13 bases separating them. The CDR3 sequence is CASGLHSGVGELFF. The CDR3 DNA reads TGTGCTAGTGGTTTACATTCAGGGGTGGGGGAGCTGTTTTTT.

This chain joins TRBV4-2 and TRBJ1-5; no reliable D call. The V and J ends lost 3 bases and 4 bases respectively, with 10 bases between them. The CDR3 has 14 amino acids. Germline CDR1 and CDR2: LGHNA and YNFKEQ. The CDR3 here is CASSQGPLNQPQHF. The CDR3 region has the DNA TGTGCCAGCAGCCAGGGTCCCCTAAATCAGCCCCAGCATTTT.

V and J are TRBV5-4 and TRBJ2-7, with 7 positions matching TRBD1. This CDR3 has 13 residues. The V gene's germline CDR1 is SGHNT and CDR2 YYREEE (reference sequence). V trimming: 3 bases; J trimming: 1 base; junction bases outside the gene matches: 1. The CDR3 loop reads CASSYRGSYEQYF. CDR3 nucleotides: TGTGCCAGCAGCTACAGGGGATCCTACGAGCAGTACTTC. The full variable domain, completed using reference TRBV5-4 and TRBJ2-7, is ETGVTQSPTHLIKTRGQQVTLRCSSQSGHNTVSWYQQALGQGPQFIFQYYREEENGRGNFPPRFSGLQFPNYSSELNVNALELDDSALYLCASSYRGSYEQYFGPGTRLTVT.